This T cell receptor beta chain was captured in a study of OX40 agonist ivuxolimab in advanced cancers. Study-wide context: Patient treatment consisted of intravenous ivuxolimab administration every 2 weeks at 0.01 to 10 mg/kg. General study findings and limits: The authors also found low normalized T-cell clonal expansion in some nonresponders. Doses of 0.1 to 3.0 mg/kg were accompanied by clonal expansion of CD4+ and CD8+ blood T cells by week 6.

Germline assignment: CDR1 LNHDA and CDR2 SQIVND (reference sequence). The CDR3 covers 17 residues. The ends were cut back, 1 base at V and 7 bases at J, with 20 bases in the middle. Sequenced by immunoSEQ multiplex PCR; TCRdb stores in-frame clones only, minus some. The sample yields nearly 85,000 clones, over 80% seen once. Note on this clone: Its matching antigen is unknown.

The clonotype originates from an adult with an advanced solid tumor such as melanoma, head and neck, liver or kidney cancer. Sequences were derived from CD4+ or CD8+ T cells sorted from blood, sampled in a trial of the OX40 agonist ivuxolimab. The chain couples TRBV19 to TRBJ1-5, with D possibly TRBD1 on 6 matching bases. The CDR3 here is CASSIAPASGVRQPQHF. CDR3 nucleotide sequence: TGTGCCAGTAGTATAGCCCCGGCTTCAGGGGTAAGGCAGCCCCAGCATTTT.